This T cell receptor beta chain was identified during a study of blood T cell repertoires in COVID-19. Across the whole study: The cDNA or gDNA used as material had been derived from T cells, B-cell-depleted T cells, or PBMCs.

CDR1 and CDR2 from the germline V gene are SGHTA and FQGTGA. V lost 5 bases to trimming and J lost 0 bases, with 5 bases between them. The CDR3 runs to 13 residues. In the original analysis: It was from reference gene primer amplification that nucleated cell counts were estimated. Libraries were prepared by immunoSEQ multiplex PCR; TCRdb keeps only in-frame clonotypes and omits some of them. For V, J and clone size, that table is used; D and trimming come from the DNA. Among about 330,000 clones listed, approximately 85% were seen once. The sample taken for sequencing was peripheral blood. The chain recombines TRBV7-3 with TRBJ1-3, with D hard to call. This TCR derives from a human donor in a cohort sampled during active COVID-19. CDR3: CASSLSSGNTIYF. The CDR3 DNA is TGTGCCAGCAGCCTGAGCTCTGGAAACACCATATATTTT. The full variable domain, in which reference TRBV7-3 and TRBJ1-3 provide the parts outside the CDR3, is GAGVSQTPSNKVTEKGKYVELRCDPISGHTALYWYRQSLGQGPEFLIYFQGTGAADDSGLPNDRFFAVRPEGSVSTLKIQRTERGDSAVYLCASSLSSGNTIYFGEGSWLTVV.